The TCR beta chain described here comes from a study of blood T cell repertoires in COVID-19. About the research overall: Italy, Spain and the United States were the sources of the convalescent and acute COVID-19 samples. PBMCs, B-cell-depleted T cells, or T cells were the source of the cDNA or gDNA that made up the material.

Germline-derived CDR1 and CDR2 are SGDLS and YYNGEE. Losses at the gene ends were 0 bases for V and 6 bases for J; bases not matched to a gene: 3. The CDR3 spans 15 residues. In the authors' methods: The assay estimated nucleated cells by amplifying reference gene primers. This table comes from immunoSEQ multiplex PCR, and its TCRdb copy is limited to in-frame clones, with some not included. V, J and clone size are those of that table, while D and trimming were read from the DNA. There are about 73,000 clones in the sample; approximately 80% occur only once, and under 3% lies in the top ten. The rearrangement links TRBV9 to TRBJ2-7, with 13 nucleotides matching TRBD2. The material sequenced was peripheral blood. This sequence originates from a man older than 75 with active or convalescent COVID-19. The CDR3 reads CASSVEGLAGAEQYF. For the CDR3, the DNA is TGTGCCAGCAGCGTAGAAGGACTAGCGGGAGCCGAGCAGTACTTC.